Listed below are T cell receptor beta chains from one sample, sequenced in a study of blood T cell repertoires in COVID-19. Profiling relied on immunoSEQ multiplex PCR, and the TCRdb table lists in-frame clones only, not all of them. The table records about 170,000 clones, 70% to 85% of them present only once. The specimen sequenced was PBMCs or T cells enriched from blood (not recorded which). The receptors here all came from a woman between 70 and 85 years old in a cohort exposed to, infected with or recovered from COVID-19 (not recorded which). CDR3s include the opening cysteine and the closing phenylalanine or tryptophan. A D gene is named only where the DNA matches it firmly. Clone size appears in some rows only: once, few, many, or a class for an expanded clone.

D: .; V: TRBV2; size: .; J: TRBJ2-2; CDR3: CASRAHSGTGELFF; DNA: TGTGCCAGCCGCGCTCACAGCGGGACCGGGGAGCTGTTTTTT
D: .; V: TRBV15; size: .; J: TRBJ2-1; CDR3: CATSSLDKPSGNEQFF; DNA: TGTGCCACCAGCAGCCTGGACAAACCCTCCGGCAATGAGCAGTTCTTC
D: TRBD1; V: TRBV6-5; size: .; J: TRBJ1-2; CDR3: CASSTGQGPNYGYTF; DNA: TGTGCCAGCAGTACCGGACAGGGCCCTAACTATGGCTACACCTTC
D: .; V: TRBV4-3; size: .; J: TRBJ1-2; CDR3: CASSQDLRAVSGYTF; DNA: TGCGCCAGCAGCCAAGATTTGCGGGCGGTGAGTGGCTACACCTTC
D: TRBD2; V: TRBV28; size: .; J: TRBJ2-1; CDR3: CASSLLTGGGYNEQFF; DNA: TGTGCCAGCAGTTTATTAACGGGAGGCGGTTACAATGAGCAGTTCTTC
D: TRBD1; V: TRBV7-2; size: few; J: TRBJ1-5; CDR3: CASSLRQGGDQPQHF; DNA: TGTGCCAGCAGCTTGAGACAGGGCGGCGATCAGCCCCAGCATTTT
D: .; V: TRBV4-3; size: .; J: TRBJ1-2; CDR3: CASSQVGEARYGGYTF; DNA: TGCGCCAGCAGCCAAGTGGGGGAGGCCCGGTATGGCGGCTACACCTTC
D: .; V: TRBV28; size: .; J: TRBJ2-4; CDR3: CASSLGVLAKNIQYF; DNA: TGTGCCAGCAGTTTGGGCGTATTAGCCAAAAACATTCAGTACTTC
D: .; V: TRBV24-1; size: once; J: TRBJ2-3; CDR3: CATSDRTATSTDTQYF; DNA: TGTGCCACCAGTGACCGGACAGCAACTAGCACAGATACGCAGTATTTT
D: TRBD2; V: TRBV5-6; size: once; J: TRBJ2-1; CDR3: CASSRLAGVRDEQFF; DNA: TGTGCCAGCAGCCGGCTAGCGGGAGTCCGCGATGAGCAGTTCTTC
D: TRBD1; V: TRBV7-9; size: .; J: TRBJ1-6; CDR3: CASSLEGQGYSPLHF; DNA: TGTGCCAGCAGCTTAGAGGGACAGGGCTATTCACCCCTCCACTTT
D: .; V: TRBV2; size: few; J: TRBJ1-6; CDR3: CASRREGGNSPLHF; DNA: TGTGCCAGCAGGAGGGAGGGAGGGAATTCACCCCTCCACTTT
D: TRBD2; V: TRBV28; size: .; J: TRBJ2-1; CDR3: CASTVVGTSGDNEQFF; DNA: TGTGCCAGCACCGTGGTAGGGACTAGCGGGGACAATGAGCAGTTCTTC
D: TRBD1; V: TRBV18; size: .; J: TRBJ1-5; CDR3: CASSPVGGTGTDQPQHF; DNA: TGTGCCAGCTCACCGGTGGGTGGGACAGGGACGGATCAGCCCCAGCATTTT
D: TRBD2; V: TRBV27; size: once; J: TRBJ2-1; CDR3: CASSSPAGVAVNEQFF; DNA: TGTGCCAGCAGCAGCCCAGCGGGAGTTGCCGTCAATGAGCAGTTCTTC
D: TRBD1; V: TRBV28; size: .; J: TRBJ2-7; CDR3: CASSVTGLTSYEQYF; DNA: TGTGCCAGCAGTGTGACAGGGCTAACTTCCTACGAGCAGTACTTC
D: .; V: TRBV3-1/TRBV3-2; size: .; J: TRBJ1-2; CDR3: CASSQGLGRDYGYTF; DNA: TGTGCCAGCAGCCAGGGACTTGGCAGGGACTATGGCTACACCTTC
D: TRBD1; V: TRBV2; size: .; J: TRBJ2-2; CDR3: CASSKNRGEGTGELFF; DNA: TGTGCCAGCAGCAAGAACAGGGGTGAGGGCACCGGGGAGCTGTTTTTT
D: .; V: TRBV19; size: once; J: TRBJ2-2; CDR3: CATTQGPPRLTGELFF; DNA: TGTGCCACAACCCAGGGGCCCCCGAGATTAACCGGGGAGCTGTTTTTT
D: TRBD2; V: TRBV19; size: .; J: TRBJ2-3; CDR3: CASSRRSGGGTDTQYF; DNA: TGTGCCAGTAGTAGACGTAGCGGGGGCGGCACAGATACGCAGTATTTT
D: TRBD2; V: TRBV29-1; size: .; J: TRBJ2-1; CDR3: CSVGAVGGGNEQFF; DNA: TGCAGCGTTGGAGCGGTGGGCGGGGGCAATGAGCAGTTCTTC
D: TRBD2; V: TRBV7-9; size: .; J: TRBJ2-7; CDR3: CASSLGLAGVDEQYF; DNA: TGTGCCAGCAGCCTGGGACTAGCGGGAGTGGACGAGCAGTACTTC
D: TRBD1; V: TRBV9; size: .; J: TRBJ2-5; CDR3: CASSAQGSGETQYF; DNA: TGTGCCAGCAGCGCACAGGGGTCGGGCGAGACCCAGTACTTC
D: .; V: TRBV28; size: .; J: TRBJ1-3; CDR3: CASSLFQGISGNTIYF; DNA: TGTGCCAGCAGTTTATTCCAGGGGATATCTGGAAACACCATATATTTT
D: .; V: TRBV12-3/TRBV12-4; size: .; J: TRBJ2-7; CDR3: CASSSTLGVSQYF; DNA: TGTGCCAGCAGTTCTACCCTCGGGGTATCGCAGTACTTC
D: .; V: TRBV7-9; size: many; J: TRBJ1-2; CDR3: CASSITGNYGYTF; DNA: TGTGCCAGCAGCATCACAGGGAACTATGGCTACACCTTC
D: TRBD2; V: TRBV4-1; size: .; J: TRBJ2-3; CDR3: CASSRTSGRTDTQYF; DNA: TGCGCCAGCAGCCGGACTAGCGGAAGGACAGATACGCAGTATTTT
D: TRBD1; V: TRBV7-9; size: .; J: TRBJ2-7; CDR3: CASSSRQGRHEQYF; DNA: TGTGCCAGCAGCTCCCGACAGGGGAGGCACGAGCAGTACTTC
D: .; V: TRBV7-8; size: once; J: TRBJ1-4; CDR3: CASSLSETAFLFF; DNA: TGTGCCAGCAGCTTATCCGAGACTGCTTTCCTGTTTTTT
D: TRBD1; V: TRBV11-3; size: .; J: TRBJ1-1; CDR3: CASSHTHSDRGMNTEAFF; DNA: TGTGCCAGCAGCCACACGCACTCAGACAGGGGGATGAACACTGAAGCTTTCTTT
D: TRBD2; V: TRBV2; size: few; J: TRBJ2-7; CDR3: CASNGGGVEQYF; DNA: TGTGCCAGCAACGGGGGAGGGGTCGAGCAGTACTTC
D: TRBD2; V: TRBV19; size: .; J: TRBJ2-2; CDR3: CASSTLAGGTGELFF; DNA: TGTGCCAGTAGCACTCTAGCGGGAGGAACCGGGGAGCTGTTTTTT
D: TRBD1; V: TRBV10-3; size: .; J: TRBJ2-7; CDR3: CASRSGTGTYEQYF; DNA: TGTGCCTCGCGTTCCGGGACAGGTACCTACGAGCAGTACTTC
D: TRBD1; V: TRBV5-5; size: .; J: TRBJ2-5; CDR3: CASSLSGTGGWETQYF; DNA: TGTGCCAGCAGCTTGTCAGGGACAGGGGGCTGGGAGACCCAGTACTTC
D: .; V: TRBV28; size: .; J: TRBJ2-7; CDR3: CASSFAGSRVYEQYF; DNA: TGTGCCAGCAGTTTCGCCGGGAGTAGGGTCTACGAGCAGTACTTC